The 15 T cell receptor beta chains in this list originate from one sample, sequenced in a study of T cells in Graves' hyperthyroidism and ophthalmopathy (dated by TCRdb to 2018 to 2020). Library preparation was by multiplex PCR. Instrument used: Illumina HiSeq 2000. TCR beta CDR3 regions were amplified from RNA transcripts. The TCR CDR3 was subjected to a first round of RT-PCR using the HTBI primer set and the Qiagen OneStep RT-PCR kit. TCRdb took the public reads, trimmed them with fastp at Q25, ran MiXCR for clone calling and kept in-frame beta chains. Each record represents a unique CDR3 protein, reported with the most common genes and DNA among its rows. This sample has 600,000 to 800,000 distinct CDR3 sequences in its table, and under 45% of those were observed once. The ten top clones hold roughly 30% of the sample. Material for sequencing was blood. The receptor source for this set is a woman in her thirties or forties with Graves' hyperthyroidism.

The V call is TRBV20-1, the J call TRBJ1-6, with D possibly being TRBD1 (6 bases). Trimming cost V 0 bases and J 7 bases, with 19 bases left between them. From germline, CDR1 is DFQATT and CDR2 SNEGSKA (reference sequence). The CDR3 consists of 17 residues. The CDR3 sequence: CSARDLPGGAYNSPLHF. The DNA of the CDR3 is TGCAGTGCTAGAGATCTTCCCGGGGGCGCGTACAATTCACCCCTCCACTTT.

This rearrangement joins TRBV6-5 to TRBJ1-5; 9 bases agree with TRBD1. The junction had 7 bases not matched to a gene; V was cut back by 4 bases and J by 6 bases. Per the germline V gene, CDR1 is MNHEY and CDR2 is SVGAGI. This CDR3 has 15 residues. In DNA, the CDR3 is TGTGCCAGCAGTTCAATACAGGGGGCGGGTCAGCCCCAGCATTTT. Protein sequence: CASSSIQGAGQPQHF.

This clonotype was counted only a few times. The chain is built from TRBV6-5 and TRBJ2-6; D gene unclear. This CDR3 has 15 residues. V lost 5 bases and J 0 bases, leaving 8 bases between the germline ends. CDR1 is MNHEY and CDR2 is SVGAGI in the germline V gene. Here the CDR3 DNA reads TGTGCCAGCAGTGAATATCTCTCTGGGGCCAACGTCCTGACTTTC. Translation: CASSEYLSGANVLTF.

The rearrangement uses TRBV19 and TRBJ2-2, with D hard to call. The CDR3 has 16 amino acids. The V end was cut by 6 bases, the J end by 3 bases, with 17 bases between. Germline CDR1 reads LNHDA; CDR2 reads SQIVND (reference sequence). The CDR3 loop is CASRAQRSADTGELFF. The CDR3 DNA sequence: TGTGCCAGTAGGGCCCAGAGGTCGGCAGACACCGGGGAGCTGTTTTTT.

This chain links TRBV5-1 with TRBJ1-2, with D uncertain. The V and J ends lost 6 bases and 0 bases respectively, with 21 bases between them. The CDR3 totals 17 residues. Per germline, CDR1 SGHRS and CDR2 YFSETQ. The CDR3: CASINHPTRAPNYGYTF. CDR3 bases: TGCGCCAGCATCAACCACCCCACGCGGGCCCCTAACTATGGCTACACCTTC.

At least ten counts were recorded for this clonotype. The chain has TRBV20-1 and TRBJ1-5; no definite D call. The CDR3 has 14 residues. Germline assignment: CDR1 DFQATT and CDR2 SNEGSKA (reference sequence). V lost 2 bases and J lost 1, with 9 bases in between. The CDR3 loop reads CSARSTISNQPQHF. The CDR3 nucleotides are TGCAGTGCTAGATCGACTATCAGCAATCAGCCCCAGCATTTT.

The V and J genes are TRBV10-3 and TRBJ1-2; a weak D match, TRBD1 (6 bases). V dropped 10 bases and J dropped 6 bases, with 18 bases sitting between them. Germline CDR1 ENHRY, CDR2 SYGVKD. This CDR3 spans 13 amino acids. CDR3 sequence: CASTETGVHGYTF. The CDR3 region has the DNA TGTGCCAGCACTGAGACAGGAGTCCATGGCTACACCTTC.

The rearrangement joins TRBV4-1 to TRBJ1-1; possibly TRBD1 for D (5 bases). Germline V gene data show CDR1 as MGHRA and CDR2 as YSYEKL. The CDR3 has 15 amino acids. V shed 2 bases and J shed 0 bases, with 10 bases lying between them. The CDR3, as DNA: TGCGCCAGCAGCCAACTGGGGCCAATGAACACTGAAGCTTTCTTT. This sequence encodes CASSQLGPMNTEAFF.

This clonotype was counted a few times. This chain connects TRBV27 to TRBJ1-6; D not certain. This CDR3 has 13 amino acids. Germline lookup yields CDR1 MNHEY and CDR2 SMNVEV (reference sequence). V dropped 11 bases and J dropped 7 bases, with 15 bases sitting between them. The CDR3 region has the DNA TGTGCCTCCCGAGGGCGGTGGAATTCACCCCTCCACTTT. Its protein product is CASRGRWNSPLHF.

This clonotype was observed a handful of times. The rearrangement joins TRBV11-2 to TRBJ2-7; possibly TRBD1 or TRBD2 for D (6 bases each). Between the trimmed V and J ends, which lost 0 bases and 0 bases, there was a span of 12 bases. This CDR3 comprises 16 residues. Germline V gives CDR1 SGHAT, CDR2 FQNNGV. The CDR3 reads CASSLDPGAFSYEQYF. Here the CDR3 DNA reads TGTGCCAGCAGCTTAGATCCGGGGGCTTTCTCCTACGAGCAGTACTTC.

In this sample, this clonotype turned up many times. The CDR3, as DNA: TGTGCCAGCAGCTTTGGGAGCGGCAACGAGCAGTACTTC. Its translation: CASSFGSGNEQYF. The chain combines TRBV5-4 with TRBJ2-7, with TRBD2 as a possible D gene (5 bases). CDR1 is SGHNT and CDR2 is YYREEE in the germline V gene (reference sequence). Trimming removed 2 bases from V and 5 bases from J, with 11 bases in between. The length of the CDR3 is 13 residues.

The CDR3: CASSRDSGEKLFF. The CDR3, as DNA: TGTGCCAGCAGCCGGGACTCGGGAGAAAAACTGTTTTTT. The V and J genes are TRBV7-3 and TRBJ1-4, with a weak D call TRBD1 (5 bases). Looked up from germline, CDR1 is SGHTA and CDR2 is FQGTGA. The CDR3 loop spans 13 amino acids. V was cut by 5 bases and J by 8 bases, with 12 bases left in between.

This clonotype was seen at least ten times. This CDR3 is CASSEGTLLEQYF. CDR3 DNA sequence: TGTGCCAGCAGTGAAGGGACCCTCTTGGAGCAGTACTTC. The rearrangement links TRBV2 to TRBJ2-7; D gene unclear. CDR3 length: 13 amino acids. CDR1 is SNHLY and CDR2 is FYNNEI in the germline V gene. With 1 base removed from V and 7 bases from J, the gap between germline ends came to 11 bases.

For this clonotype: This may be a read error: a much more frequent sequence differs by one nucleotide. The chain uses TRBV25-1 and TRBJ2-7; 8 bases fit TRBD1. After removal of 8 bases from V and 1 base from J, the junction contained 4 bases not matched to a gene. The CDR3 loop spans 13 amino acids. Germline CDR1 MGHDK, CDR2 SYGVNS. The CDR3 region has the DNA TGTGCCAGCGGACGACAGGGGTCCTACGAGCAGTACTTC. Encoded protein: CASGRQGSYEQYF.

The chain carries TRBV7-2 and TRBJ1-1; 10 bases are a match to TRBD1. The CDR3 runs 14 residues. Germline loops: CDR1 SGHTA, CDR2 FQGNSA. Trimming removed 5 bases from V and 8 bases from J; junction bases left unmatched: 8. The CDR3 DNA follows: TGTGCCAGCAGCACACGACAGGGGGCGTCGGAAGCTTTCTTT. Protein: CASSTRQGASEAFF.